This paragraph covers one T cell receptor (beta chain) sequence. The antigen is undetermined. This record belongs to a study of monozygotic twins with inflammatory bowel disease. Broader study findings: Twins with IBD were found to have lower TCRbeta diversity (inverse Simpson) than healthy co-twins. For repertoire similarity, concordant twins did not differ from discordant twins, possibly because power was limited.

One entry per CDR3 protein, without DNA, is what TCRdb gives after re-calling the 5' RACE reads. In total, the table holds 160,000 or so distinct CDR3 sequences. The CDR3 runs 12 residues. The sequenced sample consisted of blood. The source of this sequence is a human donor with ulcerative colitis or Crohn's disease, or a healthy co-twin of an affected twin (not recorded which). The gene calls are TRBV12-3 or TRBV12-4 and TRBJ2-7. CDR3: CASSAQGYEQYF.